Following are 26 T cell receptor beta chains from one sample sequenced in a study of shared clonotypes between healthy human individuals. TCRdb's copy holds only in-frame clones and misses some; the assay was immunoSEQ multiplex PCR. The sample includes over 2,000,000 clones, around 93% of them seen just once. Naivety among CD8 cells was defined by CD45RO negativity and positive CCR7 selection, thereby excluding terminally differentiated effector memory CD45RA+ cells. The sequenced material came from naive CD8+ T cells from PBMCs. The receptors originated from a man aged 18 to 30 in good health. Some clones in this sample may be carry-over from other donors' samples.

The chain has TRBV5-1 and TRBJ2-7, with 10 bases aligning to TRBD2. V shed 1 base and J 0 bases; nucleotides not matched to a gene: 1. The germline V gene encodes CDR1 SGHRS and CDR2 YFSETQ. This CDR3 comprises 15 residues. The CDR3 here is CASSLTSGTSYEQYF. The CDR3 DNA sequence: TGCGCCAGCAGCTTGACTAGCGGGACCTCCTACGAGCAGTACTTC.

The chain links TRBV28 to TRBJ2-7; perhaps TRBD2 as D (5 bases). V was pared by 6 bases and J by 7 bases, with 22 bases between. The CDR3 covers 15 residues. CDR1 and CDR2 (germline): MDHEN, SYDVKM. The CDR3 bases are TGTGCCAGCAGACTCTCAAACAGAGCCGCGGGTGAGCAGTACTTC. Its translation: CASRLSNRAAGEQYF.

As for this clone: Distinct nucleotide sequences in the sample also encode this CDR3. The V and J genes are TRBV27 and TRBJ1-5; D unresolved. Between the trimmed V and J ends, which lost 2 bases and 2 bases, there was a span of 7 bases. Per germline, CDR1 MNHEY and CDR2 SMNVEV (reference sequence). This CDR3 contains 14 residues. CDR3 region: CASSLLGRNQPQHF. In DNA, the CDR3 is TGTGCCAGCAGTTTACTAGGGCGCAATCAGCCCCAGCATTTT.

This chain links TRBV5-6 with TRBJ2-1; TRBD1 matches 8 bases. V was pared by 0 bases and J by 4 bases, with 3 bases of the junction left unmatched. Germline CDR1 is SGHDT and CDR2 is YYEEEE. CDR3 size: 15 residues. The CDR3 region is CASSLGTGRYNEQFF. CDR3 coding DNA: TGTGCCAGCAGCTTGGGGACAGGGAGATACAATGAGCAGTTCTTC.

The chain recombines TRBV6-1 with TRBJ1-2; the D gene is possibly TRBD1 (5 bases). Trimming pared 7 bases from V and 2 bases from J, leaving 14 bases between. This CDR3 contains 14 residues. Germline loops: CDR1 MNHNS, CDR2 SASEGT. In nucleotides, the CDR3 is TGTGCCAGCACTAGCAGGGCACGCAACTATGGCTACACCTTC. Its translation is CASTSRARNYGYTF.

This chain uses TRBV15 with TRBJ1-1, with a possible D match to TRBD1 (6 bases). V lost 5 bases to trimming and J lost 1 base, with 17 bases between them. The CDR3 spans 16 residues. The V gene's germline CDR1 is LNHNV and CDR2 YYDKDF (reference sequence). CDR3 nucleotides: TGTGCCACCAGCGGGGGGCCCAGGAGTTCGAACACTGAAGCTTTCTTT. Translated: CATSGGPRSSNTEAFF.

This clone was observed once. J is TRBJ2-5 and V is TRBV7-2; 8 bases line up with TRBD1. V lost 1 base to trimming and J lost 5 bases; unmatched junction nucleotides: 15. Germline lookup yields CDR1 SGHTA and CDR2 FQGNSA. The CDR3 is 18 amino acids. CDR3 bases: TGTGCCAGCAGCTTAGGTGTAATTAAGCAGGGGGCAGGGGAGACCCAGTACTTC. It specifies CASSLGVIKQGAGETQYF.

This rearrangement joins TRBV5-4 to TRBJ1-4, with D unresolved. V was clipped by 0 bases and J by 4 bases, with 13 bases between them. The CDR3 is 16 residues long. Germline CDR1 reads SGHNT; CDR2 reads YYREEE (reference sequence). This CDR3 reads CASSLAGSANNEKLFF. The CDR3 region has the DNA TGTGCCAGCAGCTTGGCCGGGTCGGCTAATAATGAAAAACTGTTTTTT.

About this clone itself: The sample contains more than one DNA sequence encoding this CDR3. The gene calls are TRBV27 and TRBJ2-7, with D perhaps TRBD1 (5 bases). The CDR3 spans 13 residues. Germline V gene lookup returns CDR1 MNHEY and CDR2 SMNVEV (reference sequence). V gave up 5 bases and J gave up 0 bases, with 8 bases separating them. The DNA for the CDR3 is TGTGCCAGCAGTCCCAGGGTCTCCTACGAGCAGTACTTC. This translates into CASSPRVSYEQYF.

With regard to this clone: Other DNA sequences in the same sample also yield this CDR3. This sequence joins TRBV27 and TRBJ1-3; D remains ambiguous. This CDR3 region has 13 residues. V gave up 2 bases and J gave up 4 bases, with 6 bases separating them. Germline V lookup: CDR1 MNHEY, CDR2 SMNVEV (reference sequence). CDR3 nucleotide sequence: TGTGCCAGCAGTTTAGGAGCCGGAAACACCATATATTTT. This gives the protein CASSLGAGNTIYF.

V is TRBV27 and J is TRBJ1-3; D is ambiguous. Between the trimmed V and J ends, which lost 0 bases and 0 bases, there was a span of 6 bases. CDR3 length: 15 residues. CDR1 is MNHEY, CDR2 SMNVEV, per germline (reference sequence). The CDR3 DNA reads TGTGCCAGCAGTTTATCTCAGGTCTCTGGAAACACCATATATTTT. Its translation: CASSLSQVSGNTIYF.

This chain links TRBV15 with TRBJ2-1; D is perhaps TRBD2 (6 bases). V lost 1 base, J lost 8 bases, and 12 bases lay in between. Germline V gene lookup returns CDR1 LNHNV and CDR2 YYDKDF (reference sequence). This CDR3 comprises 14 residues. The CDR3 spells CATSRVRGSDEQFF. The CDR3 DNA reads as TGTGCCACCAGCAGAGTGCGGGGTAGCGATGAGCAGTTCTTC.

This chain uses TRBV9 with TRBJ2-2, with TRBD1 matching over 8 bases. J gave up 0 bases and V 1 base, and 5 bases lay outside the gene matches. The CDR3 has 17 residues. The germline CDR1 and CDR2 sequences are SGDLS and YYNGEE. The CDR3 sequence is CASSVKRQGSNTGELFF. CDR3 sequence (DNA): TGTGCCAGCAGCGTAAAGAGACAGGGGTCGAACACCGGGGAGCTGTTTTTT.

The chain employs TRBV6-5 and TRBJ2-2; 7 bases map to TRBD1. The CDR3 length is 15 residues. V shed 6 bases and J 4 bases; nucleotides not matched to a gene: 8. Germline assignment: CDR1 MNHEY and CDR2 SVGAGI. The CDR3 region is CASSRHRGGTGELFF. The CDR3 DNA is TGTGCCAGCAGCCGCCACAGGGGCGGCACCGGGGAGCTGTTTTTT.

This clone appeared a single time. The J gene is TRBJ2-1, the V gene TRBV11-1; TRBD2 matches 11 bases. CDR3 length: 15 amino acids. The germline gives CDR1 SGHAT, CDR2 FQDESV (reference sequence). V dropped 3 bases and J dropped 9; count of bases not matched to a gene: 7. The CDR3 loop reads CASSFSGRAYGEQFF. The DNA of the CDR3 is TGTGCCAGCAGCTTTAGCGGGAGGGCCTATGGTGAGCAGTTCTTC.

The V call is TRBV7-9, the J call TRBJ1-1; unclear D gene. Germline assignment: CDR1 SEHNR and CDR2 FQNEAQ (reference sequence). The CDR3 totals 16 residues. Trimming pared 3 bases from V and 3 bases from J, leaving 17 bases between. Here the CDR3 reads CASSFLVRRGDTEAFF. The CDR3 nucleotides read TGTGCCAGCAGCTTTTTGGTTCGCCGTGGGGACACTGAAGCTTTCTTT. Full variable domain (outside the CDR3, taken from reference TRBV7-9 and TRBJ1-1): DTGVSQNPRHKITKRGQNVTFRCDPISEHNRLYWYRQTLGQGPEFLTYFQNEAQLEKSRLLSDRFSAERPKGSFSTLEIQRTEQGDSAMYLCASSFLVRRGDTEAFFGQGTRLTVV.

The J gene is TRBJ1-2, the V gene TRBV27; TRBD1 matches 8 bases. The CDR3 runs 13 residues. The germline gives CDR1 MNHEY, CDR2 SMNVEV (reference sequence). V gave up 5 bases and J gave up 6 bases; unmatched junction bases: 5. The CDR3 loop reads CASSLGQGNGYTF. The CDR3 DNA sequence: TGTGCCAGCAGTCTAGGACAGGGCAATGGCTACACCTTC.

A few counts support this clone. This chain links TRBV29-1 with TRBJ1-1; D is uncertain. Trimming took off 6 bases at V and 2 bases at J, with 22 bases between the two ends. Looked up from germline, CDR1 is SQVTM and CDR2 is ANQGSEA. The CDR3 length is 16 residues. This chain's CDR3 is CSVPDTPNGDNTEAFF. CDR3 coding DNA: TGCAGCGTCCCAGACACGCCAAACGGGGATAACACTGAAGCTTTCTTT.

This rearrangement joins TRBV11-2 to TRBJ1-2; D ambiguous. The germline V gene has CDR1 SGHAT and CDR2 FQNNGV. The CDR3 consists of 15 residues. Trimming removed 1 base from V and 4 bases from J, with 13 bases in between. CDR3 protein: CASSLGPGEGYGYTF. As DNA, the CDR3 is TGTGCCAGCAGCTTAGGTCCGGGAGAAGGCTATGGCTACACCTTC.

This chain uses TRBV12-5 with TRBJ1-2, with D perhaps TRBD1 (5 bases). V shed 3 bases and J shed 4 bases, with 6 bases lying between them. Germline V gene data show CDR1 as LGHNT and CDR2 as FRNRAP. The CDR3 is made up of 12 amino acids. The CDR3 sequence: CASGFGTYGYTF. CDR3 sequence (DNA): TGTGCTAGTGGTTTCGGGACCTATGGCTACACCTTC.

This sequence joins TRBV6-5 and TRBJ1-5; D is possibly TRBD1 (6 bases). Germline V gene sequence: CDR1 MNHEY, CDR2 SVGAGI. This CDR3 has 15 residues. V lost 6 bases and J 4 bases, leaving 16 bases between the germline ends. The CDR3 DNA follows: TGTGCCAGCAGCCTCTGGGGAGGACAGAATCAGCCCCAGCATTTT. As protein: CASSLWGGQNQPQHF.

The gene calls are TRBV6-1 and TRBJ1-2; no firm D call. The CDR3 is 13 amino acids. Between the trimmed V and J ends, which lost 3 bases and 4 bases, there was a span of 9 bases. Looked up from germline, CDR1 is MNHNS and CDR2 is SASEGT. In DNA form, the CDR3 reads TGTGCCAGCAGTGATAAAGGGAGCTATGGCTACACCTTC. Amino acid sequence: CASSDKGSYGYTF.

This clone was detected once. The gene calls are TRBV28 and TRBJ2-3; 9 bases line up with TRBD2. The CDR3 runs to 15 residues. Germline lookup yields CDR1 MDHEN and CDR2 SYDVKM. The trim removed 8 bases at V and 4 bases at J, leaving 10 bases unmatched. CDR3 coding DNA: TGTGCCAGCGGATCCGGGACTAGCATACCAGATACGCAGTATTTT. Translation gives CASGSGTSIPDTQYF.

The chain joins TRBV29-1 to TRBJ1-2, with D tentatively TRBD1 (6 bases). This CDR3 region has 10 residues. V was trimmed by 5 bases and J by 13 bases, leaving 14 bases between them. CDR1 is SQVTM, CDR2 ANQGSEA, per germline. The CDR3 DNA sequence: TGCAGCGTTTACCAAGGGGGGGCCACCTTC. Translated: CSVYQGGATF.

The chain recombines TRBV6-4 with TRBJ2-3; D might be TRBD1 (6 bases). Trimming took off 3 bases at V and 6 bases at J, with 16 bases between the two ends. This CDR3 region has 15 residues. Germline CDR1 and CDR2: MRHNA and SNTAGT. This chain's CDR3 is CASSEDLGAVDTQYF. DNA for the CDR3: TGTGCCAGCAGTGAGGACCTGGGGGCGGTGGATACGCAGTATTTT.

A note on this clone: Other DNA sequences in this specimen translate into the identical CDR3. This rearrangement joins TRBV7-9 to TRBJ2-5; no definite D call. Looked up from germline, CDR1 is SEHNR and CDR2 is FQNEAQ (reference sequence). There are 13 residues in the CDR3. V was trimmed by 3 bases and J by 2 bases, leaving 7 bases between them. CDR3 loop: CASSFIGQETQYF. The CDR3 DNA reads TGTGCCAGCAGCTTCATTGGGCAAGAGACCCAGTACTTC.